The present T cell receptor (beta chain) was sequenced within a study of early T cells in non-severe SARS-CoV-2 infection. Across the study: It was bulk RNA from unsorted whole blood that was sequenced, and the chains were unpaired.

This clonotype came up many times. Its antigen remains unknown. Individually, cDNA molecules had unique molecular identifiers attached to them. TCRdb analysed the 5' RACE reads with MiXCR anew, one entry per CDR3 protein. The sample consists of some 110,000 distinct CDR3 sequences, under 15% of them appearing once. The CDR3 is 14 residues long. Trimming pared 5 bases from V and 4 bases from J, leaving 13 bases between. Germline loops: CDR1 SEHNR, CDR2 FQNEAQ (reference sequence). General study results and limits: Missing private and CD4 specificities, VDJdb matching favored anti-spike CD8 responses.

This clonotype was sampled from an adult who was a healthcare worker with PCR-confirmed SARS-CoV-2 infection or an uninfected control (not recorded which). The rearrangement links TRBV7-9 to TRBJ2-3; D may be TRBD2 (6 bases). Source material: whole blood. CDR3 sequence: CASSLTGESDTQYF. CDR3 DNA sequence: TGTGCCAGCAGCCTTACGGGGGAGTCAGATACGCAGTATTTT.